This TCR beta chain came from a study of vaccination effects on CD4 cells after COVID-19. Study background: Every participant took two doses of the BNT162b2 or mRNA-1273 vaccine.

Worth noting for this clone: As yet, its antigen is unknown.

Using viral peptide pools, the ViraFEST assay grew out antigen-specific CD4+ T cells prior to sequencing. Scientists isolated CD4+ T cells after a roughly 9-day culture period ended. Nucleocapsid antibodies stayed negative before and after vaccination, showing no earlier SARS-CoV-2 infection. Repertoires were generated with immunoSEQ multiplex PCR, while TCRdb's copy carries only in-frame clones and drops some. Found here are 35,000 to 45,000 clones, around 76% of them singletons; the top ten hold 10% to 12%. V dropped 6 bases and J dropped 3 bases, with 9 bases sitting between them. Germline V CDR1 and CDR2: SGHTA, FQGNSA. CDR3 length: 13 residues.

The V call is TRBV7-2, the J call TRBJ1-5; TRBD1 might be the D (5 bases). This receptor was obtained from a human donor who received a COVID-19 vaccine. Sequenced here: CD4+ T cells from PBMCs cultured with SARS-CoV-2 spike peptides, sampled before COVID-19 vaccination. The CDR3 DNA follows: TGTGCCAGCAGGGGGGGGTACAATCAGCCCCAGCATTTT. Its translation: CASRGGYNQPQHF.